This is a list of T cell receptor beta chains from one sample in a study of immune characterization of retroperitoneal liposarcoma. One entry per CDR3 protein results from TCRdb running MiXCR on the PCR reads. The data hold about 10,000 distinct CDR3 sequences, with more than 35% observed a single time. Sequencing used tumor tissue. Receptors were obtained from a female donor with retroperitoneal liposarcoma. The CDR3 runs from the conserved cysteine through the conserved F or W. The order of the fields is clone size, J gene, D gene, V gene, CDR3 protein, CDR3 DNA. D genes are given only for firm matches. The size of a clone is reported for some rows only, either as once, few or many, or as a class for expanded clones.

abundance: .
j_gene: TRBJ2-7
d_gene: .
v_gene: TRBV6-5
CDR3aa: CASSGGHGTSYEQYF
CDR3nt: TGTGCCAGCAGTGGTGGACACGGCACCTCCTACGAGCAGTACTTC

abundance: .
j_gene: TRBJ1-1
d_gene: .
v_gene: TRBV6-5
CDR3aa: CASGLNTEAFF
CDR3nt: TGTGCCAGCGGGTTAAACACTGAAGCTTTCTTT

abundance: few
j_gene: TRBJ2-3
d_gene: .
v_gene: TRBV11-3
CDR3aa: CASSAARGTTDTQYF
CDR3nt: TGTGCCAGCTCCGCGGCCAGGGGAACAACAGATACGCAGTATTTT

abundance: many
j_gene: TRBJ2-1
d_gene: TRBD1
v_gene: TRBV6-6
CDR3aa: CASSYSINDRVVRGTQFF
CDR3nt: TGTGCCAGCAGTTACTCAATTAACGACAGGGTCGTCCGAGGGACCCAGTTCTTC

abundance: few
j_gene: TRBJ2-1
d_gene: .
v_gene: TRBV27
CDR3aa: CASSLFGSAEQFF
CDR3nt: TGTGCCAGCAGTTTATTCGGGAGTGCTGAGCAGTTCTTC

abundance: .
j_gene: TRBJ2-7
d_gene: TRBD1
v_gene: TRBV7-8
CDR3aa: CASSLGQGGSEQYF
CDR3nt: TGTGCCAGCAGCCTCGGACAGGGGGGCAGCGAGCAGTACTTC

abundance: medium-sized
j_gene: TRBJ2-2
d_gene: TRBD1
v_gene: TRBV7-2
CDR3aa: CASIHPTGGAGELFF
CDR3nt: TGTGCCAGCATCCATCCGACAGGGGGCGCCGGGGAGCTGTTTTTT

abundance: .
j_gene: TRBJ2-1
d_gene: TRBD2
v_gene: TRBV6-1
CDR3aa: CASTREGTPGNIQFF
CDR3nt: TGTGCCAGCACTAGGGAGGGGACGCCGGGAAACATTCAGTTCTTC

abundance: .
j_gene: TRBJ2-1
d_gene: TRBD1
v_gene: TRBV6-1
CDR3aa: CASFPTGAQGHEQFF
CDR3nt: TGTGCCAGCTTCCCGACAGGGGCCCAGGGCCATGAGCAGTTCTTC

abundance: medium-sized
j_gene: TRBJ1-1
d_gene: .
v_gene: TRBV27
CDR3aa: CASSLPEGTEAFF
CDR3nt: TGTGCCAGCAGTCTCCCGGAGGGCACTGAAGCTTTCTTT

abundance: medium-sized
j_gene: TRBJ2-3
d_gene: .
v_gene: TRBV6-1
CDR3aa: CASTLTDTDTQYF
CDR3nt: TGTGCCAGCACCTTGACGGACACAGATACGCAGTATTTT

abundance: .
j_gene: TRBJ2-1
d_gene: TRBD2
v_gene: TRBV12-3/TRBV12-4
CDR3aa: CATRLAGFNNEQFF
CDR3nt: TGTGCCACCCGATTAGCGGGCTTTAACAATGAGCAGTTCTTC

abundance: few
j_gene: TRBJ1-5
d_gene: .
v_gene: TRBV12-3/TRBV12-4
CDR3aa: CASSPLGLNQPQHF
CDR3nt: TGTGCCAGCAGCCCCCTTGGCTTGAATCAGCCCCAGCATTTT

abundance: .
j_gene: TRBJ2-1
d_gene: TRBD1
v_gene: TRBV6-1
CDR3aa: CASSETGLNEQFF
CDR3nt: TGTGCCAGCAGTGAGACAGGGCTCAATGAGCAGTTCTTC

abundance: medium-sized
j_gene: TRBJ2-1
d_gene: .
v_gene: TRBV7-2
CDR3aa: CASSLDTGFYNEQFF
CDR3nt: TGTGCCAGCAGCTTAGACACGGGTTTCTACAATGAGCAGTTCTTC

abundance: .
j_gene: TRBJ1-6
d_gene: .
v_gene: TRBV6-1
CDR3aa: CASWDGFSPLHF
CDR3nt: TGTGCCAGTTGGGACGGGTTTTCACCCCTCCACTTT

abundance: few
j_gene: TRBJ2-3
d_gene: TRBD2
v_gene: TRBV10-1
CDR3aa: CASSDTSGGTDTQYF
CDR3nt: TGCGCCAGCAGTGATACTAGCGGGGGTACAGATACGCAGTATTTT

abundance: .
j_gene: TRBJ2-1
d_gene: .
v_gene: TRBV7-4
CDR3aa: CASSNTKEGFF
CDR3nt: TGTGCCAGCAGTAACACCAAGGAGGGGTTCTTC

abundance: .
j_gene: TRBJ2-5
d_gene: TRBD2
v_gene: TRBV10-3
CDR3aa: CAISEQVLAGQETQYF
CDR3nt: TGTGCCATCAGTGAGCAAGTACTAGCGGGCCAAGAGACCCAGTACTTC

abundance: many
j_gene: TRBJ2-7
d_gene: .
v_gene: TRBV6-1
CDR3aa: CASSARGGGYYEQYF
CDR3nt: TGTGCCAGCAGTGCCCGGGGAGGGGGTTACTACGAGCAGTACTTC

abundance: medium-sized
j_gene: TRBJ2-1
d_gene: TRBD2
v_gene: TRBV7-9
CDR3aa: CASSSAPGLAGGGNEQFF
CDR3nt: TGTGCCAGCAGCTCCGCCCCGGGACTAGCGGGAGGGGGAAATGAGCAGTTCTTC

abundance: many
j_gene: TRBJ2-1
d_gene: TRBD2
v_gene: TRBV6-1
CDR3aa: CASSSGTSGSAEQFF
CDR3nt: TGTGCCAGCAGTTCCGGGACTAGCGGGAGCGCTGAGCAGTTCTTC

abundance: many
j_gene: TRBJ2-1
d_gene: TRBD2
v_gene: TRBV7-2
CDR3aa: CASSRGTSGSKSYEQFF
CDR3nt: TGTGCCAGCAGCCGCGGGACTAGCGGGAGTAAGTCCTACGAGCAGTTCTTC

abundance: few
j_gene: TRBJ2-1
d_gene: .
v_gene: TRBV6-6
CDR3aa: CASSYTGNYEQFF
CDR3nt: TGTGCCAGCAGTTACACAGGGAACTACGAGCAGTTCTTC

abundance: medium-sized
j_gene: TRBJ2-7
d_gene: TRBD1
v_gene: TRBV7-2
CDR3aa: CASSPRGGQGNSYEQYF
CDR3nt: TGTGCCAGCAGCCCACGGGGCGGACAGGGCAACTCCTACGAGCAGTACTTC

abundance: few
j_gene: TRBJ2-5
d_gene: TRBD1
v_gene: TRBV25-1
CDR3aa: CASTPTGFGGETQYF
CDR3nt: TGTGCCAGCACCCCGACAGGGTTTGGGGGAGAGACCCAGTACTTC

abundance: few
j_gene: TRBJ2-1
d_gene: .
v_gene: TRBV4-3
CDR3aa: CASSQESNEQFF
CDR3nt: TGCGCCAGCAGCCAAGAATCCAATGAGCAGTTCTTC

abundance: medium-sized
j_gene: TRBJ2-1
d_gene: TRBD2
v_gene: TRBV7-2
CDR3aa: CASSLSSGDHNEQFF
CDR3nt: TGTGCCAGCAGCTTATCTAGCGGAGACCACAATGAGCAGTTCTTC

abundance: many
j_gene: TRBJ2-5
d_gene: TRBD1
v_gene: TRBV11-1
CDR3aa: CASSRRGPWETQYF
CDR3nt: TGTGCCAGCAGCAGAAGGGGGCCTTGGGAGACCCAGTACTTC

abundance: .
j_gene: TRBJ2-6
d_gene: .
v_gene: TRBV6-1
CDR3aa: CASSSPGANVLTF
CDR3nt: TGTGCCAGCAGTAGTCCTGGGGCCAACGTCCTGACTTTC

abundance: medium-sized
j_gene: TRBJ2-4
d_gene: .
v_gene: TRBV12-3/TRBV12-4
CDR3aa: CASSLSPLPQVGIQYF
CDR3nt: TGTGCCAGCAGTTTATCTCCTCTTCCCCAAGTAGGCATTCAGTACTTC

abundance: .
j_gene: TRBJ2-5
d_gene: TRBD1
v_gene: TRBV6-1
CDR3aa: CASSRDRGETQYF
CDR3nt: TGTGCCAGCAGTAGGGACAGGGGAGAGACCCAGTACTTC

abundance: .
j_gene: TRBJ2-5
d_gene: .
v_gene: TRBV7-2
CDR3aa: CASQASVSQETQYF
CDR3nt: TGTGCCAGCCAGGCTAGCGTCAGTCAAGAGACCCAGTACTTC

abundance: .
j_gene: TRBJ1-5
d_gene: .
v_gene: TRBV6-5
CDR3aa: CASSYTSGTDQPQHF
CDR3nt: TGTGCCAGCAGTTACACTTCCGGGACCGATCAGCCCCAGCATTTT

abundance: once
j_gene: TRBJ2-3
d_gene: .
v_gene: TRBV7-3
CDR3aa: CASARRTDTQYF
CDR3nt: TGTGCCAGCGCTCGGCGCACAGATACGCAGTATTTT

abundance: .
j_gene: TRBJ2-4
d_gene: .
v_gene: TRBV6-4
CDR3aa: CASSDPYSAYNEQYF
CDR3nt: TGTGCCAGCAGTGACCCGTACAGTGCCTACAATGAGCAGTACTTC

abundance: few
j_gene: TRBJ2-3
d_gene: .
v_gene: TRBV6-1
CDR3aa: CASRSERMQYF
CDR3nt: TGTGCCAGCAGATCAGAACGAATGCAGTATTTT

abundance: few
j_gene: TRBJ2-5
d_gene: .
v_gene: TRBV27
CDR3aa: CASSLYDQQETQYF
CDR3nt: TGTGCCAGCAGTTTATATGACCAGCAAGAGACCCAGTACTTC

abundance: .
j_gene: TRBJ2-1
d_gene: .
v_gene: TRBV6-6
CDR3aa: CASSYSGTIPYNEQFF
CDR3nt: TGTGCCAGCAGTTACTCGGGGACAATACCATACAATGAGCAGTTCTTC

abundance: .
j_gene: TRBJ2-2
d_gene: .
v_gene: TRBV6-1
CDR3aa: CASSEQDTGELFF
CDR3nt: TGTGCCAGCAGTGAACAGGACACCGGGGAGCTGTTTTTT

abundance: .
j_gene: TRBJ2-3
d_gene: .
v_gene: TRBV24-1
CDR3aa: CATSEPHRDTQYF
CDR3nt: TGTGCCACCAGTGAGCCCCATCGAGATACGCAGTATTTT

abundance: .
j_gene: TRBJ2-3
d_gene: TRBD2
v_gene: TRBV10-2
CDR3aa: CASRGDYTDTQYF
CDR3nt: TGCGCCAGCAGGGGGGACTACACAGATACGCAGTATTTT

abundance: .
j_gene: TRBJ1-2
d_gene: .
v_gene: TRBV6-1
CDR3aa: CASSGGPPRYTF
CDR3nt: TGTGCCAGCAGTGGGGGCCCCCCCCGCTACACCTTC

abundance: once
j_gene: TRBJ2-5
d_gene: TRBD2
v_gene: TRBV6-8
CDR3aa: CASRGLAGETQYF
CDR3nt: TGTGCCAGCAGGGGACTAGCGGGAGAGACCCAGTACTTC

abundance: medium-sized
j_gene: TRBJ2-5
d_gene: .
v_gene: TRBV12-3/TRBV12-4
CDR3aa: CASIGGPNQETQYF
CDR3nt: TGTGCCAGCATAGGGGGACCAAACCAAGAGACCCAGTACTTC

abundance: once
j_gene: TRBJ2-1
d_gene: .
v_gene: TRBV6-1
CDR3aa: CASKVSGGGDEQFF
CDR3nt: TGTGCCAGCAAAGTCTCAGGCGGCGGGGATGAGCAGTTCTTC

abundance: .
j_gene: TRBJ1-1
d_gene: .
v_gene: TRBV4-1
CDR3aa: CASSQDLEGRTEAFF
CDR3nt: TGCGCCAGCAGCCAAGACCTGGAAGGGCGGACTGAAGCTTTCTTT

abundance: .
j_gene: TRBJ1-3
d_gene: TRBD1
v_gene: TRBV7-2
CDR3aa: CASSLLQGAAGNTIYF
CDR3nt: TGTGCCAGCAGCTTACTACAGGGGGCAGCTGGAAACACCATATATTTT

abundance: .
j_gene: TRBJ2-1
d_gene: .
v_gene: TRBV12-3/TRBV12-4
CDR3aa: CASTSSSQETQFF
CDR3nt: TGTGCCAGCACCTCCTCCTCTCAAGAGACCCAGTTCTTC